This TCR beta chain was profiled in a study of blood T cell repertoires in COVID-19 (dated by TCRdb to 2019 to 2021). With respect to the entire study: Collaborator samples came from the United States, Italy and Spain and covered acute and convalescent phases of COVID-19. The dataset comprised deeply sampled blood TCRbeta repertoires from subjects exposed to, actively infected with, or recovered from COVID-19. Where available, HLA class I and class II types were obtained from metadata supplied by the sample provider rather than from assay-based typing. The prospective study material was composed of cDNA or gDNA derived from T cells, B-cell-depleted T cells, or PBMCs. A de-identified subject ID, COVID-19 status, age in years and sex were almost always included in the sample metadata. A freely available public database, intended as a resource for researchers studying the immune response to SARS-CoV-2, is where the repertoires were released. Samples were obtained from the ongoing ImmuneRACE study (first 160 participants) and from about 1,300 subjects provided by 6 global collaborators.

V and J lose 4 bases and 4 bases, and a span of 14 bases separates them. Per the germline V gene, MRHNA is the CDR1 and SNTAGT is the CDR2. The CDR3, cysteine through phenylalanine, is 15 amino acids long. Only CDR3 DNA remains: 45 bases, in frame from the first base. Each collaborating institution followed its own protocols to collect whole blood in K2EDTA tubes. Collaborator samples were shipped for TCRbeta analysis as frozen whole blood, isolated PBMCs, or DNA extracted from either sample type. On this clone itself: Its antigen target is currently unknown. Base qualities are not provided; no much larger clone lies one nucleotide away.

Study-level results and caveats: The quantity of clinical and demographic metadata differed by source and by participant and was supplied without curation.

The immunoSEQ Assay, a bias-controlled multiplex PCR, was used to amplify TCRbeta CDR3 regions from genomic DNA. In the source study's methods: The number of nucleated cells in each sample was estimated by amplification of reference gene primers within the assay. To quantify the absolute abundance of each unique TCRbeta CDR3 rearrangement, sequence reads were collapsed and filtered. Productive Simpson clonality was computed per sample as the square root of Simpson's diversity index over productive rearrangements. TCRdb mirrors the immuneACCESS table, restricted to in-frame sequences. Some clones are absent from its copies; in checked studies, under half trace to an unresolved V gene, and the reason for the others is unknown. The DNA gave D and trimming, while V, J and clone size come from that table. The sample table holds more than 85,000 clones, of which less than 75% were seen once. In total, the top ten clones hold under 10% of the sample.

The TCR sequence derives from an older woman with acute or convalescent COVID-19. The V and J segments used are TRBV6-4 and TRBJ2-1; the D gene identity is not certain. Sequences were obtained from peripheral blood. CDR3 sequence: CASSASELTYNEQFF. The DNA reads TGTGCCAGCAGTGCCAGCGAACTAACTTACAATGAGCAGTTCTTC.